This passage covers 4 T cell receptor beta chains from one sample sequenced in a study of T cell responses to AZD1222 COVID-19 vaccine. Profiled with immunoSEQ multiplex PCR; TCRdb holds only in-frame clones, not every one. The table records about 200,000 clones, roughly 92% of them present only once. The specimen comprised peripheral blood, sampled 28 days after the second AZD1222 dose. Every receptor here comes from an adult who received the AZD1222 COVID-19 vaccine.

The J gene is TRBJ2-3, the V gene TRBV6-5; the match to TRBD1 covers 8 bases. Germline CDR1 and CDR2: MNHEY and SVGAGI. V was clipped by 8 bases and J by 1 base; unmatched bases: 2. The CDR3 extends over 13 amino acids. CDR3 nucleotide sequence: TGTGCCAGCCTCAGGGGGCGCACAGATACGCAGTATTTT. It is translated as CASLRGRTDTQYF.

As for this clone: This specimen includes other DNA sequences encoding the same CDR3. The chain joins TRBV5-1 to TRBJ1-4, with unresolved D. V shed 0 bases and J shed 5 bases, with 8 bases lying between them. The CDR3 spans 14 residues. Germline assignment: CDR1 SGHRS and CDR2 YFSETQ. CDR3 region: CASSLVGVNEKLFF. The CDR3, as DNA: TGCGCCAGCAGCTTGGTCGGGGTAAATGAAAAACTGTTTTTT.

CDR3 bases: TGTGCCACCAGTTCAAGCTACAATGAGCAGTTCTTC. Encoded protein: CATSSSYNEQFF. The rearrangement joins TRBV24-1 to TRBJ2-1; D unclear. Between the trimmed V and J ends, which lost 6 bases and 3 bases, there was a span of 5 bases. The germline gives CDR1 KGHDR, CDR2 SFDVKD. The CDR3 length is 12 residues.

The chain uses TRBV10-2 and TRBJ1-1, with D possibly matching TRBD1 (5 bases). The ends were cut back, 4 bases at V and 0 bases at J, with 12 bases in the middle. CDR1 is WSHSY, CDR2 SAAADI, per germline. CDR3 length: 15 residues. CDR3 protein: CASSGSAGMNTEAFF. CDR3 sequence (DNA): TGCGCCAGCAGTGGCTCGGCAGGGATGAACACTGAAGCTTTCTTT.